The rows below give T cell receptor beta chains drawn from one sample of a study of vaccination and CD4 T cells after COVID-19. TCRdb re-called the PCR reads through MiXCR, storing one row per CDR3 protein. The data contain some 13,000 distinct CDR3 sequences, approximately 60% of them seen just once; the ten biggest clones take up about 15%. No antigen has been identified for these receptors. Material for sequencing was CD4+ T cells from blood, cultured in vitro. The receptors here all came from a human donor who had recovered from COVID-19. Each CDR3 is given with its conserved first and last residue. The D gene is left open where the match is weak. The size of a clone is reported for some rows only, either as once, few or many, or as a class for expanded clones.

D: NA; J: TRBJ2-5; V: TRBV27; size: few; DNA: TGTGCCAGCAGTTTAGGGTTCCAAGAGACCCAGTACTTC; CDR3: CASSLGFQETQYF
D: NA; J: TRBJ2-7; V: TRBV6-2/TRBV6-3; size: NA; DNA: TGTGCCAGCAGTTACGATTTGGAGGCCCTTCCCAATCCTTACGAGCAGTACTTC; CDR3: CASSYDLEALPNPYEQYF
D: NA; J: TRBJ2-7; V: TRBV6-5; size: NA; DNA: TGTGCCAGCAGTTCCCAGGGGTGGGAGCAGTACTTC; CDR3: CASSSQGWEQYF
D: TRBD1; J: TRBJ2-6; V: TRBV18; size: NA; DNA: TGTGCCAGCTCACCACCGACATCAGGGGGCACCGGGGCCAACGTCCTGACTTTC; CDR3: CASSPPTSGGTGANVLTF
D: NA; J: TRBJ2-3; V: TRBV11-2; size: NA; DNA: TGTGCCAGCAGCTTAGGAACAGTGATAGCCACAGATACGCAGTATTTT; CDR3: CASSLGTVIATDTQYF
D: NA; J: TRBJ1-2; V: TRBV12-3/TRBV12-4; size: few; DNA: TGTGCCAGCAGTCCGACTGGGACATATGGCTACACCTTC; CDR3: CASSPTGTYGYTF
D: TRBD1; J: TRBJ2-7; V: TRBV6-2/TRBV6-3; size: NA; DNA: TGTGCCAGCAGCAACCCTCTGGGCAGGGGGCTGTGGGAGCAGTACTTC; CDR3: CASSNPLGRGLWEQYF
D: TRBD1; J: TRBJ1-1; V: TRBV14; size: NA; DNA: TGTGCCAGCAGCCAACTGACAGGGATTACTGAAGCTTTCTTT; CDR3: CASSQLTGITEAFF
D: NA; J: TRBJ2-5; V: TRBV20-1; size: NA; DNA: TGCAGTGCTGATAAGGCGGGGCTCCAAGAGACCCAGTACTTC; CDR3: CSADKAGLQETQYF
D: TRBD2; J: TRBJ2-7; V: TRBV6-2/TRBV6-3; size: NA; DNA: TGTGCCAGCAACATAGCGGGGGCAGGCTCCTACGAGCAGTACTTC; CDR3: CASNIAGAGSYEQYF
D: TRBD1; J: TRBJ1-1; V: TRBV6-2/TRBV6-3; size: few; DNA: TGTGCCAGCAACCATCCGGGACAGTTGAACACTGAAGCTTTCTTT; CDR3: CASNHPGQLNTEAFF
D: TRBD2; J: TRBJ2-1; V: TRBV20-1; size: NA; DNA: TGCAGTGCTAGAGTTTCTACTAGCGGGAGTTACAATGAGCAGTTCTTC; CDR3: CSARVSTSGSYNEQFF
D: NA; J: TRBJ1-1; V: TRBV6-1; size: NA; DNA: TGTGCCAGCAGTCCGGTGAACACTGAAGCTTTCTTT; CDR3: CASSPVNTEAFF
D: TRBD1; J: TRBJ2-1; V: TRBV19; size: once; DNA: TGTGCCAGCCGGGACAGCCTCAATGAGCAGTTCTTC; CDR3: CASRDSLNEQFF
D: TRBD1; J: TRBJ2-5; V: TRBV19; size: few; DNA: TGTGCCAGTAGTATAGGAGGGGCGAAGGGGGCAGGAGAGACCCAGTACTTC; CDR3: CASSIGGAKGAGETQYF
D: TRBD2; J: TRBJ2-3; V: TRBV28; size: NA; DNA: TGTGCCAGCAGTTTCGATCTAGCGGGACCGAAGGGGTATTTT; CDR3: CASSFDLAGPKGYF
D: TRBD1; J: TRBJ2-3; V: TRBV11-3; size: NA; DNA: TGTGCCAGCAGCCGGACAGGGACAGATACGCAGTATTTT; CDR3: CASSRTGTDTQYF
D: TRBD2; J: TRBJ2-2; V: TRBV20-1; size: NA; DNA: TGCAGTGCTTTGGGACTAGCGGTCGGTGGGGAGCTGTTTTTT; CDR3: CSALGLAVGGELFF
D: NA; J: TRBJ1-5; V: TRBV7-2; size: NA; DNA: TGTGCCAGCAGCAGCCGGGACCCCTGGGAGCCCCAGCATTTT; CDR3: CASSSRDPWEPQHF
D: TRBD2; J: TRBJ2-5; V: TRBV2; size: NA; DNA: TGTGCCAGCCGACTAGCTGAAGAGACCCAGTACTTC; CDR3: CASRLAEETQYF
D: NA; J: TRBJ1-3; V: TRBV27; size: NA; DNA: TGTGCCAGCAGTTTTACCTCTGGAAACACCATATATTTT; CDR3: CASSFTSGNTIYF
D: NA; J: TRBJ2-3; V: TRBV24-1; size: NA; DNA: TGTGCCACCGGAGCTTTAGTAGGACCTACGCAGTATTTT; CDR3: CATGALVGPTQYF
D: NA; J: TRBJ2-2; V: TRBV7-6; size: few; DNA: TGTGCCAGCAGCTCCCGTACCGACTCGAACACCGGGGAGCTGTTTTTT; CDR3: CASSSRTDSNTGELFF
D: TRBD1; J: TRBJ2-2; V: TRBV6-1; size: NA; DNA: TGTGCCAGCATCGGACAGGGGGCGGCCGGGGAGCTGTTTTTT; CDR3: CASIGQGAAGELFF
D: NA; J: TRBJ1-1; V: TRBV6-2/TRBV6-3; size: NA; DNA: TGTGCCAGCAGTTCAATCAGACAGGCGACGAACACTGAAGCTTTCTTT; CDR3: CASSSIRQATNTEAFF
D: NA; J: TRBJ2-3; V: TRBV27; size: NA; DNA: TGTGCCAGCAGTTCACTAGGCACAGATACGCAGTATTTT; CDR3: CASSSLGTDTQYF
D: TRBD2; J: TRBJ2-5; V: TRBV6-5; size: NA; DNA: TGTGCCAGCAGTTACTCCGGAACTAGCGGGAGTTGGGAGACCCAGTACTTC; CDR3: CASSYSGTSGSWETQYF
D: NA; J: TRBJ1-5; V: TRBV20-1; size: NA; DNA: TGCAGTGCTCCGGACATTTCCCGTGGCCAGCCCCAGCATTTT; CDR3: CSAPDISRGQPQHF
D: TRBD1; J: TRBJ2-2; V: TRBV24-1; size: few; DNA: TGTGCCACCAGTGATCCCAGCCCAGGGGGCCTTAACACCGGGGAGCTGTTTTTT; CDR3: CATSDPSPGGLNTGELFF
D: TRBD2; J: TRBJ2-1; V: TRBV6-5; size: NA; DNA: TGTGCCAGCAGTTACTCTCCGGGACTAGCGGGAGGTAACAATGAGCAGTTCTTC; CDR3: CASSYSPGLAGGNNEQFF
D: NA; J: TRBJ1-2; V: TRBV20-1; size: NA; DNA: TGCAGTGCTACTCGTGGAGCAGCTAACTATGGCTACACCTTC; CDR3: CSATRGAANYGYTF
D: TRBD2; J: TRBJ2-5; V: TRBV5-4; size: NA; DNA: TGTGCCAGCAGCTGGAGGGAGGGAGTTGAGACCCAGTACTTC; CDR3: CASSWREGVETQYF
D: NA; J: TRBJ2-5; V: TRBV27; size: few; DNA: TGTGCCAGCAGTTCCGTAGACAGAGGAGAGACCCAGTACTTC; CDR3: CASSSVDRGETQYF
D: NA; J: TRBJ2-5; V: TRBV6-1; size: NA; DNA: TGTGCCAGCAGTGTAACTAGCCTTGAGACCCAGTACTTC; CDR3: CASSVTSLETQYF
D: NA; J: TRBJ2-7; V: TRBV7-2; size: NA; DNA: TGTGCCAGCAGTTCCCGAGGGGCTCTCGGGCAGTACTTC; CDR3: CASSSRGALGQYF
D: TRBD1; J: TRBJ2-3; V: TRBV12-3/TRBV12-4; size: NA; DNA: TGTGCCACCAAAAATCCCGGGACAGGCATCGCAGATACGCAGTATTTT; CDR3: CATKNPGTGIADTQYF
D: TRBD2; J: TRBJ2-2; V: TRBV7-9; size: NA; DNA: TGTGCCAGCAGCTTAGGACTAGCGGACCCCTCGGCCGGGGAGCTGTTTTTT; CDR3: CASSLGLADPSAGELFF
D: NA; J: TRBJ1-2; V: TRBV7-3; size: NA; DNA: TGTGCCAGCAGCTTGGGTCAGGTCTACGGCTACACCTTC; CDR3: CASSLGQVYGYTF
D: NA; J: TRBJ2-7; V: TRBV6-1; size: NA; DNA: TGTGCCAGCAATTTTCAGGCCATCTCCTACGAGCAGTACTTC; CDR3: CASNFQAISYEQYF
D: NA; J: TRBJ1-5; V: TRBV10-1; size: NA; DNA: TGCGCCAGCAGTAGGGGCGCGAGCAATCAGCCCCAGCATTTT; CDR3: CASSRGASNQPQHF
D: NA; J: TRBJ1-2; V: TRBV19; size: NA; DNA: TGTGCCAGTAACGTACAGGGCAACTATGGCTACACCTTC; CDR3: CASNVQGNYGYTF
D: NA; J: TRBJ1-1; V: TRBV20-1; size: NA; DNA: TGCAGTGCTAGAGATTTTTCGTTGGGGAACACTGAAGCTTTCTTT; CDR3: CSARDFSLGNTEAFF
D: TRBD1; J: TRBJ2-2; V: TRBV7-3; size: NA; DNA: TGTGCCAGCAGCTGGGGACAGGCGAACACCGGGGAGCTGTTTTTT; CDR3: CASSWGQANTGELFF
D: TRBD2; J: TRBJ2-5; V: TRBV27; size: NA; DNA: TGTGCCAGCAGTTTACGCGGGAGAGGTGAGACCCAGTACTTC; CDR3: CASSLRGRGETQYF
D: TRBD1; J: TRBJ2-7; V: TRBV10-1; size: NA; DNA: TGCGCCAGCACTTTAAGGGGGCCAGTCCCTTACGAGCAGTACTTC; CDR3: CASTLRGPVPYEQYF
D: TRBD1; J: TRBJ2-5; V: TRBV2; size: few; DNA: TGTGCCAGCAGTTTTGGGACAGTCCAAGAGACCCAGTACTTC; CDR3: CASSFGTVQETQYF
D: NA; J: TRBJ2-3; V: TRBV18; size: NA; DNA: TGTGCCAGCTCACAGAGACTTACAGATACGCAGTATTTT; CDR3: CASSQRLTDTQYF
D: NA; J: TRBJ2-5; V: TRBV24-1; size: NA; DNA: TGTGCCACCAGTGGGGCCAGGTTAGAGACCCAGTACTTC; CDR3: CATSGARLETQYF
D: NA; J: TRBJ1-6; V: TRBV27; size: NA; DNA: TGTGCCAGCAACCAGGGGTTCGGCGATTCACCCCTCCACTTT; CDR3: CASNQGFGDSPLHF
D: TRBD1; J: TRBJ2-5; V: TRBV7-9; size: NA; DNA: TGTGCCAGCAGCCTCAGGACAGGGGAGAGCGAGACCCAGTACTTC; CDR3: CASSLRTGESETQYF
D: NA; J: TRBJ1-6; V: TRBV6-1; size: NA; DNA: TGTGCCAGTAATACCGCCGGGAATAATTCACCCCTCCACTTT; CDR3: CASNTAGNNSPLHF
D: NA; J: TRBJ1-2; V: TRBV7-2; size: NA; DNA: TGTGCCAGCGGGACGCGGACAGCCTATGGCTACACCTTC; CDR3: CASGTRTAYGYTF
D: NA; J: TRBJ1-1; V: TRBV20-1; size: NA; DNA: TGCAGTGCTAGAGAATCCAGTCTGGCTTTCTTT; CDR3: CSARESSLAFF
D: NA; J: TRBJ1-2; V: TRBV7-3; size: few; DNA: TGTGCCAGCAGCTTAACTCGGGACACTGCGGGCTACACCTTC; CDR3: CASSLTRDTAGYTF
D: NA; J: TRBJ2-3; V: TRBV6-2/TRBV6-3; size: NA; DNA: TGTGCCAGCACTCGTGGGGGCGCAGATACGCAGTATTTT; CDR3: CASTRGGADTQYF
D: NA; J: TRBJ1-5; V: TRBV10-1; size: NA; DNA: TGCGCCAGCAGAGCGGGACCTAATCAGCCCCAGCATTTT; CDR3: CASRAGPNQPQHF
D: TRBD2; J: TRBJ2-3; V: TRBV7-9; size: NA; DNA: TGTGCCAGCAGCTTCGGACTAGCGGGGAACCAAGATACGCAGTATTTT; CDR3: CASSFGLAGNQDTQYF
D: NA; J: TRBJ1-5; V: TRBV19; size: few; DNA: TGTGCCAGTAGTATCGGCGCGGGAGGGGGCAATCAGCCCCAGCATTTT; CDR3: CASSIGAGGGNQPQHF
D: NA; J: TRBJ2-3; V: TRBV7-8; size: NA; DNA: TGTGCCAGCAGCCGGCGGAATCAGAAGACAGATACGCAGTATTTT; CDR3: CASSRRNQKTDTQYF
D: NA; J: TRBJ1-2; V: TRBV10-1; size: NA; DNA: TGCGCCAGCAGTGACGGGGACGGCTATGGCTACACCTTC; CDR3: CASSDGDGYGYTF